In this sample, the clone carrying this T cell receptor (beta chain) turned up a few times. Its specificity is unknown. The CDR3 has 14 residues. Deletions cut 2 bases from V and 12 bases from J, with 19 bases between. In germline, CDR1 is MGHRA, CDR2 YSYEKL. Of the isolated RNA, all was reverse transcribed, and so the sequenced material was expressed TCRB transcripts. The protocol was immunoSEQ multiplex PCR, while the TCRdb copy is restricted to in-frame clones and leaves out a portion. The sample comprises roughly 140,000 clones, around a tenth of which are singletons, and 0.45% to 0.6% rests with the top ten. The sample comes from a study of beta chain features in type 1 diabetes. Study-wide results and limits: Patients with Type 1 diabetes showed moderately but significantly shorter TCRB CDR3s in all four CD4+ subsets.

Every participating donor gave one draw, a heparinised blood sample averaging roughly 0.12 L. This sequence was found in a man aged 30 to 39 with type 1 diabetes. V is TRBV4-1 and J is TRBJ1-1; a possible D gene is TRBD1 (6 bases). The sample comprised central memory CD4+ T cells from blood. CDR3 nucleotide sequence: TGCGCCAGCAGCCAACCTACGGGGGGGGCGCAGCCTTTCTTT. The encoded protein is CASSQPTGGAQPFF.